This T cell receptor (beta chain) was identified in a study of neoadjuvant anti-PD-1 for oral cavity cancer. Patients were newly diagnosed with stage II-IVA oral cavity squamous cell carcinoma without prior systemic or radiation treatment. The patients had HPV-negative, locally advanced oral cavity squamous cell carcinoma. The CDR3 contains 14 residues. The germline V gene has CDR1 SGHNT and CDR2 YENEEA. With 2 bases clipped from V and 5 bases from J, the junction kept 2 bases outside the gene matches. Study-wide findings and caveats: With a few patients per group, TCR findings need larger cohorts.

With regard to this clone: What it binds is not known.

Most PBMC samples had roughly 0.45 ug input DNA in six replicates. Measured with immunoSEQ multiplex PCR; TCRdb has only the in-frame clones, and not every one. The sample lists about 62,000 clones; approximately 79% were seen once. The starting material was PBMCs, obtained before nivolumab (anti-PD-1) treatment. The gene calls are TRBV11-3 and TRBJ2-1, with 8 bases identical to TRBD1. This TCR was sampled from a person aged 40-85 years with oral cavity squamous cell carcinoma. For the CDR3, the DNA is TGTGCCAGCAGCTTACAGGGGGCCGACAATGAGCAGTTCTTC. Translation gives CASSLQGADNEQFF.